The TCR beta chain under discussion was sequenced for a study of blood T cell repertoires in COVID-19. Looking at the study overall: Material from acute and convalescent COVID-19 was sourced from the United States, Italy and Spain.

The germline gives CDR1 SGDLS, CDR2 YYNGEE. The V segment lost 0 bases and the J segment 1 base; nucleotides outside the gene matches: 7. The CDR3 is made up of 17 amino acids. The data were produced by immunoSEQ multiplex PCR, yet TCRdb's version contains in-frame clones alone and is incomplete. This sample has some 520,000 clones, with about 88% found just once. This chain joins TRBV9 and TRBJ2-5; 9 nucleotides align to TRBD2. This sequence originates from a man younger than 35 with COVID-19, enrolled during active disease. The sequenced sample was peripheral blood. The CDR3 DNA follows: TGTGCCAGCAGCGTAGTGGGTAGCGGGGGTCTCCAAGAGACCCAGTACTTC. It codes for CASSVVGSGGLQETQYF.